This TCR beta chain was sequenced in a study of T cell responses to AZD1222 COVID-19 vaccine (dated by TCRdb to the early 2020s). With respect to the entire study: AZD1222 recipients with second doses at about 4 weeks or about 12 weeks were pooled, because spike-specific TCR depth and breadth did not differ between schedules. TCR sequencing covered 230 or so trial participants: 207 given two doses of AZD1222 and about 26 given two doses of MenACWY control vaccine. Enrollment into the trials was organized by age into subgroups of 18-55, 56-69 and 70-plus years, and those subgroups contained about 150, 27 and 61 TCR-sequenced participants, respectively. Overall study results and their limits: The vaccine-associated CD4 TCRs covered the entire spike protein, and the dominant responses fell in regions 160-218 and 743-854. Because no day 14 peak-response samples were available, the repertoires could be characterized only after the peak T cell response. Nearly half of unique spike-specific TCRs reportedly recognized epitopes outside regions mutated in the B.1.351 and B.1.1.7 variants. The 56-69-year group was small, and its depth increase did not reach significance, likely because of low power. Participants were mostly white British, with more females than males. The authors suggested clonal diversity may have been underestimated. After two AZD1222 doses, both the breadth and the depth of spike-specific TCRs were significantly higher than at day 0 and than in MenACWY recipients. Conclusions about previously exposed vaccinees are limited, since just 6 or 7 AZD1222 recipients were seropositive for SARS-CoV-2 at baseline.

Comment on this clone: Its binding antigen is unknown. No clone much larger than this one lies a single base away; base qualities are absent.

The time point label corresponds to: baseline before first vaccination. Samples from vaccinated people were obtained from the UK trials COV001 and COV002, which included a single-blind randomized controlled phase 2/3 trial of AZD1222 (ChAdOx1 nCoV-19) in healthy adults. For TCRbeta chain sequencing, PBMC samples were collected from trial participants at day 0 and at day 28 after the second dose. The CDR3 measures 15 amino acids from cysteine to phenylalanine. Just the 45-base CDR3 DNA is kept, in frame starting at base 1. The germline V gene specifies MGHRA as CDR1 and YSYEKL as CDR2. Unmatched junction bases come to 10, with V trimmed by 2 bases and J by 6 bases. The CDR3 regions of human TCRbeta chains were analyzed by immunosequencing. The original pipeline was this. TCRs in the repertoires were matched against a reference library of SARS-CoV-2-specific TCRs that had been generated with the MIRA antigen-specificity platform. Breadth meant the fraction of unique TCRs that were SARS-CoV-2-associated, whereas depth meant the fraction of total T cells that were SARS-CoV-2-associated. Using the MIRA data, each spike-specific TCR was mapped to the spike region that the TCR reacts to and placed in a CD4 or CD8 class. Log10-transformed breadth and depth values were compared by one-way ANOVA with Sidak's multiple comparisons tests. TCRdb holds this immuneACCESS table with in-frame rearrangements only. Some clones are missing; in checked studies, unresolved V genes explain under half, and the rest has no known cause. The V and J calls and clone size come from that table; D and trimming were worked out from the DNA. The sample has about 180,000 clones on record, around nine tenths of them singletons. The biggest ten clones account for less than 3% of the sample.

Rearrangement joined TRBV4-1 to TRBJ2-7; TRBD2 matches 7 bases in the middle. The clonotype comes from an adult in good health. The input for sequencing was peripheral blood, taken on day 0 of AZD1222 vaccination. DNA sequence: TGCGCCAGCAGCCAAAACCTCGGGGAGGGCCCCGAGCAGTACTTC. It specifies CASSQNLGEGPEQYF.